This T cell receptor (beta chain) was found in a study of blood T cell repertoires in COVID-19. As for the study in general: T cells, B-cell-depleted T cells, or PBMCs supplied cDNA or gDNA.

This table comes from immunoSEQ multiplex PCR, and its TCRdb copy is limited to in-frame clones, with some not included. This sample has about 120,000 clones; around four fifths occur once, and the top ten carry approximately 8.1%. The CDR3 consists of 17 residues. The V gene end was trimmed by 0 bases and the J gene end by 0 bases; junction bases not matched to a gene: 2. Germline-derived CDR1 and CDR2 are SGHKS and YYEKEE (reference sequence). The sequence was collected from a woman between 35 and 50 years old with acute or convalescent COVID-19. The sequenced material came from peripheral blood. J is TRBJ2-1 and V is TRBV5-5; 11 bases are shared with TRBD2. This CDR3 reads CASSLGLAGSSYNEQFF. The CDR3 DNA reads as TGTGCCAGCAGCTTGGGACTAGCGGGGAGCTCCTACAATGAGCAGTTCTTC.